A few counts support the clone carrying this T cell receptor beta chain. V dropped 6 bases and J dropped 10 bases, with 10 bases sitting between them. The length of the CDR3 is 12 residues. The germline V gene encodes CDR1 MDHEN and CDR2 SYDVKM. This sample was included in a study of OX40 agonist ivuxolimab in advanced cancers. About the research overall: Every 2 weeks, patients got intravenous ivuxolimab at one of six dose levels (0.01-10 mg/kg). A diagnosis of hepatocellular carcinoma, melanoma, renal cell or head and neck cancer was present in dose-escalation patients. Males comprised about 84% of the group, whose mean age was approximately 61 years (range roughly 20 to 90).

The method was immunoSEQ multiplex PCR; TCRdb's version includes in-frame clones alone and lacks a portion of them. The data show 40,000 or so clones, with roughly 80% seen just once and 2% to 2.5% held by the top ten. The cohort excluded patients with autoimmune disease history or systemic immunosuppression. Material: CD4+ or CD8+ T cells sorted from blood, obtained in a trial of the OX40 agonist ivuxolimab. This receptor was identified in an adult with an advanced solid tumor such as melanoma, head and neck, liver or kidney cancer. This rearrangement joins TRBV28 to TRBJ1-6, with a possible D match to TRBD1 (5 bases). The CDR3 sequence: CASSQQGSPLHF. Here the CDR3 DNA reads TGTGCCAGCAGCCAGCAGGGCTCACCCCTCCACTTT.